Presented here are 8 T cell receptor beta chains from one specimen sequenced in a study of regulatory T cells in long-lasting Graves disease. CDR3-region Arm-PCR and iRepertoire HTBI primers produced the TCR beta libraries. TCRdb reanalysed the multiplex PCR reads using MiXCR and keeps one entry per CDR3 protein. The data hold more than 300,000 distinct CDR3 sequences, with 15% to 20% observed a single time. Time point in this sample: newly diagnosed GD, antithyroid drugs for less than 3 months. Preparation of the TCR library used RNA extracted from PBMCs. Another study also made use of these data, one on T cells in Graves' hyperthyroidism and ophthalmopathy.

Sequencing used peripheral blood mononuclear cells (PBMCs), obtained at new diagnosis, from a patient treated with antithyroid drugs. These receptors all come from a woman aged 18-29 years with Graves disease.

V usage is TRBV20-1 and J usage is TRBJ1-1; 12 nucleotides line up with TRBD1. The length of the CDR3 is 16 residues. J lost 5 bases, V lost 3 bases, and 10 bases had no gene match. CDR1 and CDR2 (germline): DFQATT, SNEGSKA (reference sequence). This CDR3 is CSARKTGQGAVTEAFF. The CDR3 DNA follows: TGCAGTGCTAGGAAAACGGGACAGGGGGCAGTTACTGAAGCTTTCTTT.

Many counts were recorded for this clonotype. The V call is TRBV6-1, the J call TRBJ2-7; D ambiguous. Germline V lookup: CDR1 MNHNS, CDR2 SASEGT. The CDR3 spans 12 residues. Trimming left V 8 bases short and J 4 bases short, with 12 bases between. The CDR3 loop reads CASYSVAYEQYF. CDR3 nucleotide sequence: TGTGCCAGCTACAGCGTGGCGTACGAGCAGTACTTC.

This clonotype was detected a few times. The rearrangement uses TRBV5-4 and TRBJ2-5; D could derive from TRBD1 or TRBD2 (5 bases each). From germline, CDR1 is SGHNT and CDR2 YYREEE (reference sequence). The germline V and J ends were trimmed by 4 bases and 3 bases, with 13 bases remaining between them. This CDR3 has 14 amino acids. Here the CDR3 reads CASSHKQGEETQYF. The CDR3, as DNA: TGTGCCAGCAGCCACAAGCAGGGAGAAGAGACCCAGTACTTC.

This clonotype was found many times. V gene TRBV3-1 combines with J gene TRBJ1-2, with D possibly matching TRBD1 (6 bases). Germline loops: CDR1 LGHDT, CDR2 YNNKEL (reference sequence). This CDR3 region has 15 residues. The V and J ends lost 1 base and 3 bases respectively, with 12 bases between them. CDR3 DNA sequence: TGTGCCAGCAGCCAAGTCTGGGGGGCTGACTATGGCTACACCTTC. This translates into CASSQVWGADYGYTF.

The sample holds many counts of this clonotype. V is TRBV7-3 and J is TRBJ2-1; no firm D call. Deletions cut 5 bases from V and 12 bases from J, with 23 bases between. CDR3 size: 15 residues. Germline CDR1 SGHTA, CDR2 FQGTGA. The CDR3 DNA is TGTGCCAGCAGCCGAATCCTGGATTCAATGTCCGGGCAGTTCTTC. Its protein product is CASSRILDSMSGQFF.

The chain combines TRBV3-1 with TRBJ2-1, with 7 nucleotides matching TRBD1. There are 15 residues in the CDR3. Unmatched junction bases numbered 9, after V lost 5 bases and J lost 5 bases. Germline lookup yields CDR1 LGHDT and CDR2 YNNKEL (reference sequence). CDR3 nucleotides: TGTGCCAGCAGCGAGGGGACAGTACCGAACAATGAGCAGTTCTTC. Its protein product is CASSEGTVPNNEQFF.

Details on this clonotype: This may stem from a read error, because a much larger clone lies one nucleotide away. The CDR3 DNA reads as TGTGCCAGCAGACGACAGGGGACCGACCCAAAAGTTTTCTTT. It encodes CASRRQGTDPKVFF. V is TRBV12-3 or TRBV12-4 and J is TRBJ1-1, with TRBD1 identical over 8 bases. J lost 13 bases, V lost 6 bases, and 16 bases had no gene match. The CDR3 covers 14 residues.

This chain links TRBV5-4 with TRBJ1-3, with D perhaps TRBD1 (5 bases). The V and J ends lost 4 bases and 0 bases respectively, with 14 bases between them. CDR3 length: 16 residues. The V gene's germline CDR1 is SGHNT and CDR2 YYREEE (reference sequence). The DNA of the CDR3 is TGTGCCAGCAGCCCTTGGGGGTCAAACTCTGGAAACACCATATATTTT. It translates to CASSPWGSNSGNTIYF.